These T cell receptor beta chains were read from a single sample in a study of regulatory T cells in long-lasting Graves disease. TCRdb reprocessed the multiplex PCR reads with MiXCR, giving one entry per CDR3 protein. The sample lists about 530,000 distinct CDR3 sequences, roughly 15% occurring once. These sequences were also reported in another study, on T cells in Graves' hyperthyroidism and ophthalmopathy.

Source: peripheral blood mononuclear cells (PBMCs), taken at new diagnosis, from a patient treated with antithyroid drugs. The receptors were sampled from a woman aged 35-65 years with Graves disease. The CDR3 runs from the conserved cysteine through the conserved F or W. The D gene is left open where the match is weak. The size entry is marked missing in some rows and otherwise reads once, few, many or a size class.

cdr3_aa cdr3_nt clone_size j_call v_call d_call
CASNVGGWQPQHF TGTGCCAGTAATGTTGGGGGCTGGCAGCCCCAGCATTTT - TRBJ1-5 TRBV19 -
CSARDLNLGAASYGYTF TGCAGTGCTAGAGATTTAAACCTCGGGGCCGCTAGCTATGGCTACACCTTC many TRBJ1-2 TRBV20-1 -
CASSLLGQSTGELFF TGTGCCAGCAGTTTATTGGGACAGAGCACCGGGGAGCTGTTTTTT many TRBJ2-2 TRBV12-3/TRBV12-4 TRBD1
CASTDYSETQYF TGTGCCAGCACGGACTATTCAGAGACCCAGTACTTC - TRBJ2-5 TRBV6-1 -
CASSLSGGREKLFF TGTGCCAGCAGCTTGAGTGGGGGCCGTGAAAAACTGTTTTTT many TRBJ1-4 TRBV12-3/TRBV12-4 -
CASSVPPTVMNTEAFF TGTGCCAGCAGCGTGCCCCCGACAGTCATGAACACTGAAGCTTTCTTT many TRBJ1-1 TRBV5-8 -
CASSFGWGTEAFF TGCGCCAGCAGCTTCGGATGGGGGACTGAAGCTTTCTTT many TRBJ1-1 TRBV5-1 -
CASSPGQATEAFF TGTGCCAGCTCACCAGGACAGGCGACTGAAGCTTTCTTT many TRBJ1-1 TRBV18 TRBD1
CAWSPGEQPQHF TGTGCCTGGAGCCCAGGGGAGCAGCCCCAGCATTTT - TRBJ1-5 TRBV30 -
CASNKGLNEKLFF TGTGCCAGCAATAAGGGCCTGAATGAAAAACTGTTTTTT many TRBJ1-4 TRBV2 -
CASSSVQGREQYF TGTGCCAGCAGCTCAGTACAGGGTCGCGAGCAGTACTTC many TRBJ2-7 TRBV3-1 -